The T cell receptor beta chain under discussion was sequenced for a study of blood T cell repertoires in COVID-19. This clone appeared once. With 5 bases clipped from V and 9 bases from J, the junction kept 20 bases outside the gene matches. CDR1 and CDR2 from the germline V gene are MNHEY and SMNVEV (reference sequence). The CDR3 extends over 17 amino acids. Clones were read by immunoSEQ multiplex PCR, and TCRdb kept only the in-frame ones, dropping some. The sample contains some 120,000 clones, around 80% of which appear only once. This receptor was taken from a man between 65 and 85 years old with acute or convalescent COVID-19. The sequenced sample was peripheral blood. The chain recombines TRBV27 with TRBJ2-7; 9 bases map to TRBD1. In DNA form, the CDR3 reads TGTGCCAGCAGTCCTACCACCGGGACAGGGAGGAATTTTGGGCAGTACTTC. As protein: CASSPTTGTGRNFGQYF.